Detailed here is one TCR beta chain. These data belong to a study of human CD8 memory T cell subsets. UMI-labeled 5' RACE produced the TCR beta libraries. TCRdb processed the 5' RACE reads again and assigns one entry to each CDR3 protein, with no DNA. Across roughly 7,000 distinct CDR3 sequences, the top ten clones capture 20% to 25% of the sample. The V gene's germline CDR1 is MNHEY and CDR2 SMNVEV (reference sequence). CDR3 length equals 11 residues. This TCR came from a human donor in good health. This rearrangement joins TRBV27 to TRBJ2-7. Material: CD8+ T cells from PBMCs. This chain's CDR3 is CASREGTEQYF.